The clone carrying this TCR beta chain came up a few times. This record belongs to a study of beta chain features in type 1 diabetes. Turning to the study itself: Patients were similar to healthy donors in age and gender (as well as in cell yields).

Trimming removed 5 bases from V and 6 bases from J; junction bases left unmatched: 6. The germline V gene encodes CDR1 SGHDT and CDR2 YYEEEE. There are 14 residues in the CDR3. Since all of the isolated RNA was reverse transcribed, expressed TCRB transcripts were what got sequenced. Here immunoSEQ multiplex PCR was the method, and the copy in TCRdb shows in-frame clones only, minus some. The table has around 400,000 clones, approximately 15% seen once. This sequence was found in a woman under 30 in good health. The chain recombines TRBV5-6 with TRBJ2-1; 9 bases match TRBD1. Sequenced sample: naive CD4+ T cells from blood. The CDR3 here is CASSDRGSPNEQFF. DNA for the CDR3: TGTGCCAGCAGTGACAGGGGGTCTCCCAATGAGCAGTTCTTC. Looking up the rest from reference TRBV5-6 and TRBJ2-1 gives the full variable domain: DAGVTQSPTHLIKTRGQQVTLRCSPKSGHDTVSWYQQALGQGPQFIFQYYEEEERQRGNFPDRFSGHQFPNYSSELNVNALLLGDSALYLCASSDRGSPNEQFFGPGTRLTVL.